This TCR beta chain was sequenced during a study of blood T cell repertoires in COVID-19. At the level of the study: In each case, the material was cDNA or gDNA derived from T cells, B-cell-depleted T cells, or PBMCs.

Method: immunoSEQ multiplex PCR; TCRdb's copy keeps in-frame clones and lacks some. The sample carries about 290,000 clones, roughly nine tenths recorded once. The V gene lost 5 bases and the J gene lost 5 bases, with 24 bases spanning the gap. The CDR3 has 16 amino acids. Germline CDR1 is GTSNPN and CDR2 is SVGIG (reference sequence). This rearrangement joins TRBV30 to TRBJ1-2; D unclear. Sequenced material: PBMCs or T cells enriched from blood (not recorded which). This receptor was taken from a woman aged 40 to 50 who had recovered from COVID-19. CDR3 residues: CAWERGATYPLYGYTF. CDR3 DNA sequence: TGTGCCTGGGAACGGGGTGCGACCTATCCTCTTTATGGCTACACCTTC.